This T cell receptor (beta chain) stems from a study of T cells in Graves' hyperthyroidism and ophthalmopathy. Broader study findings: Also found in blood were most expanded thyroid clonotypes above 0.001.

Germline trimming cut 4 bases from V and 8 bases from J; bases unmatched to any gene: 11. Germline V lookup: CDR1 LGHDT, CDR2 YNNKEL (reference sequence). The CDR3 totals 16 residues. This clonotype showed up many times. As yet, its antigen is unknown. Researchers took RNA transcripts and amplified the TCR beta CDR3 regions from them. HTBI primers drove first-round RT-PCR of the TCR CDR3. One entry per CDR3 protein results from TCRdb running MiXCR on the multiplex PCR reads. The sample holds 600,000 to 850,000 distinct CDR3 sequences, around 20% seen once. Diagnoses were made from clinical symptoms, serum measures (thyroxine and TRAb), thyroid ultrasound and orbital computed tomography. Fresh 10 ml peripheral blood yielded PBMCs.

Material for sequencing was blood. This receptor was taken from a woman in her 50s with Graves' hyperthyroidism that later progressed to Graves' ophthalmopathy. The V and J genes are TRBV3-1 and TRBJ2-2; 9 bases are shared with TRBD1. The CDR3 region is CASSPTGGTLGGELFF. The CDR3 bases are TGTGCCAGCAGCCCAACAGGGGGCACCCTGGGGGGGGAGCTGTTTTTT.